This entry lists 27 T cell receptor beta chains sequenced from one sample in a study of shared clonotypes between healthy human individuals (TCRdb year 2020). Libraries were made using the immunoSEQ multiplex PCR assay. In its TCRdb copy, this immuneACCESS table keeps in-frame sequences only and misses some clones. Where compared with another copy, unresolved V genes explain less than half of these, and the others have no known cause. The sample table shows about 490,000 clones, and around 79% are seen once. Roughly 12% of the sample goes to the ten largest clones. Sequenced: PBMCs. Receptors originate from a woman aged 35 to 49 in good health. Some clones in this sample may be carry-over from other donors' samples.

The chain couples TRBV5-1 to TRBJ2-1; no clear D. The V end was cut by 0 bases, the J end by 0 bases, with 10 bases between. CDR3 length: 16 residues. Germline assignment: CDR1 SGHRS and CDR2 YFSETQ. CDR3 amino acids: CASSLDPVSSYNEQFF. The CDR3 DNA reads as TGCGCCAGCAGCTTGGACCCAGTGAGCTCCTACAATGAGCAGTTCTTC.

This rearrangement joins TRBV9 to TRBJ2-1; D not resolved. CDR3 length: 14 residues. Germline assignment: CDR1 SGDLS and CDR2 YYNGEE. Trimming shortened V by 4 bases and J by 2 bases, and 10 bases separated the two germline ends. The CDR3, as DNA: TGTGCCAGCAGCCCCCGTGCAGCCTACAATGAGCAGTTCTTC. This codes for CASSPRAAYNEQFF. Variable domain in full (rest from reference TRBV9 and TRBJ2-1): DSGVTQTPKHLITATGQRVTLRCSPRSGDLSVYWYQQSLDQGLQFLIQYYNGEERAKGNILERFSAQQFPDLHSELNLSSLELGDSALYFCASSPRAAYNEQFFGPGTRLTVL.

This clone came up a few times. V and J are TRBV2 and TRBJ2-7, with TRBD2 matching over 8 bases. V was clipped by 7 bases and J by 3 bases; unmatched bases: 8. CDR3 size: 14 residues. Looked up from germline, CDR1 is SNHLY and CDR2 is FYNNEI. The CDR3: CASTLGLGVYEQYF. The CDR3 DNA reads as TGTGCCAGCACCTTGGGACTAGGAGTCTACGAGCAGTACTTC.

This CDR3 reads CASSKGHIQYF. The CDR3 region has the DNA TGTGCCAGCAGCAAGGGGCACATTCAGTACTTC. The chain recombines TRBV21-1 with TRBJ2-4; the table's D call TRBD1 went unverified against the DNA. TRBV21-1 is listed as a pseudogene. This CDR3 has 11 residues.

This clone has at least ten counts. CDR3 protein: CASSPGLLTGELFF. The CDR3 coding sequence is TGTGCCAGCAGCCCGGGACTACTCACCGGGGAGCTGTTTTTT. The chain carries TRBV5-4 and TRBJ2-2; 7 bases align to TRBD2. Germline V CDR1 and CDR2: SGHNT, YYREEE (reference sequence). V shed 4 bases, J shed 4 bases, and the junction held 4 bases outside the gene matches. The CDR3 has 14 residues. Looking up the rest from reference TRBV5-4 and TRBJ2-2 gives the full variable domain: ETGVTQSPTHLIKTRGQQVTLRCSSQSGHNTVSWYQQALGQGPQFIFQYYREEENGRGNFPPRFSGLQFPNYSSELNVNALELDDSALYLCASSPGLLTGELFFGEGSRLTVL.

This clone was seen once. The J gene is TRBJ2-4, the V gene TRBV28, with D perhaps TRBD2 (6 bases). The V end lost 5 bases, the J end lost 1 base, and 12 bases lay between the germline ends. The germline CDR1 and CDR2 sequences are MDHEN and SYDVKM. The CDR3 has 15 amino acids. CDR3 region: CASSGIGSAKNIQYF. The CDR3 nucleotides are TGTGCCAGCAGTGGAATCGGGAGTGCCAAAAACATTCAGTACTTC.

V is TRBV7-9 and J is TRBJ2-7, with 9 bases that match TRBD2. CDR1 SEHNR and CDR2 FQNEAQ come from the germline V gene (reference sequence). J gave up 1 base and V 5 bases, and 6 bases lay outside the gene matches. The CDR3 is 15 amino acids. The DNA for the CDR3 is TGTGCCAGCAGCCCAAGGACTAGCGTGTCCTACGAGCAGTACTTC. As protein: CASSPRTSVSYEQYF.

This sequence joins TRBV4-2 and TRBJ2-1; a possible D gene is TRBD2 (6 bases). The germline V and J ends were trimmed by 4 bases and 3 bases, with 13 bases remaining between them. The CDR3 runs 15 residues. Germline V gives CDR1 LGHNA, CDR2 YNFKEQ. The CDR3 reads CASSLQVAVYNEQFF. In DNA, the CDR3 is TGTGCCAGCAGCCTCCAAGTAGCGGTCTACAATGAGCAGTTCTTC.

The V and J genes are TRBV27 and TRBJ1-1; D is ambiguous. The CDR3 spans 12 residues. Germline V CDR1 and CDR2: MNHEY, SMNVEV (reference sequence). The ends were cut back, 6 bases at V and 6 bases at J, with 11 bases in the middle. The CDR3 coding sequence is TGTGCCAGCAGCCAAGGGATTTCTGAAGCTTTCTTT. It translates to CASSQGISEAFF.

V usage is TRBV29-1 and J usage is TRBJ2-5; D tentatively reads TRBD1 or TRBD2 (7 bases each). The CDR3 extends over 12 amino acids. The germline gives CDR1 SQVTM, CDR2 ANQGSEA. V lost 6 bases and J 9 bases, leaving 17 bases between the germline ends. This CDR3 is CSVATGEGAQYF. The CDR3 DNA follows: TGCAGCGTCGCTACAGGGGAGGGGGCCCAGTACTTC. Full variable domain (remainder filled in from reference TRBV29-1 and TRBJ2-5): SAVISQKPSRDICQRGTSLTIQCQVDSQVTMMFWYRQQPGQSLTLIATANQGSEATYESGFVIDKFPISRPNLTFSTLTVSNMSPEDSSIYLCSVATGEGAQYFGPGTRLLVL.

The V and J genes are TRBV5-1 and TRBJ2-1; 8 bases are a match to TRBD2. The CDR3 is 14 amino acids. V lost 5 bases, J lost 9 bases, and 10 bases stayed unmatched. CDR1 and CDR2 (germline): SGHRS, YFSETQ. The CDR3 coding sequence is TGCGCCAGCAGGGCCTCATTCGCGGGAGGTGAGCAGTTCTTC. This sequence encodes CASRASFAGGEQFF.

This clone was picked up one time. The chain has TRBV18 and TRBJ1-1; 10 bases align to TRBD1. The CDR3 runs 15 residues. V gave up 3 bases and J gave up 4 bases; unmatched junction bases: 5. The germline gives CDR1 KGHSH, CDR2 LQKENI. CDR3 region: CASSPRQGAGTEAFF. CDR3 DNA: TGTGCCAGCTCACCTCGACAGGGGGCCGGCACTGAAGCTTTCTTT.

The J gene is TRBJ2-1, the V gene TRBV6-5; D is unclear. CDR3 length: 12 residues. Trimming cost V 0 bases and J 8 bases, with 5 bases left between them. CDR1 is MNHEY, CDR2 SVGAGI, per germline. In nucleotides, the CDR3 is TGTGCCAGCAGTTACTCGAAGTATGAGCAGTTCTTC. This encodes CASSYSKYEQFF.

J is TRBJ2-5 and V is TRBV6-6; D is uncertain. The CDR3 length is 15 residues. Between the trimmed V and J ends, which lost 5 bases and 2 bases, there was a span of 15 bases. Germline V CDR1 and CDR2: MNHNY, SVGAGI (reference sequence). The CDR3 protein is CASSVQQRRQETQYF. The CDR3 DNA reads TGTGCCAGCAGTGTACAACAACGGCGGCAAGAGACCCAGTACTTC.

This chain's CDR3 is CASSSDLSGELFF. In DNA, the CDR3 is TGTGCCAGCTCCAGTGACCTTTCCGGGGAGCTGTTTTTT. The V and J genes are TRBV18 and TRBJ2-2; D not resolved. The CDR3 extends over 13 amino acids. The V gene's germline CDR1 is KGHSH and CDR2 LQKENI. With 6 bases removed from V and 6 bases from J, the gap between germline ends came to 11 bases. Full variable domain (missing parts from reference TRBV18 and TRBJ2-2): NAGVMQNPRHLVRRRGQEARLRCSPMKGHSHVYWYRQLPEEGLKFMVYLQKENIIDESGMPKERFSAEFPKEGPSILRIQQVVRGDSAAYFCASSSDLSGELFFGEGSRLTVL.

The rearrangement uses TRBV23-1 and TRBJ2-1; D possibly corresponds to TRBD1 (6 bases). TRBV23-1 is sorted into the ORF group, with uncertain function. This CDR3 has 20 amino acids. The ends were cut back, 0 bases at V and 5 bases at J, with 26 bases in the middle. CDR3 nucleotide sequence: TGCGCCAGCAGTCAATCTATATTCGAGAGGACAGATAGTCCACACAATGAGCAGTTCTTC. Its protein product is CASSQSIFERTDSPHNEQFF.

V is TRBV6-1 and J is TRBJ1-2; D gene unclear. Per germline, CDR1 MNHNS and CDR2 SASEGT. The CDR3 has 18 amino acids. The ends were cut back, 0 bases at V and 2 bases at J, with 19 bases in the middle. The CDR3 DNA follows: TGTGCCAGCAGTGAAGCTCTGACCGGTCGGGTGGAAAACTATGGCTACACCTTC. This translates into CASSEALTGRVENYGYTF.

The chain uses TRBV19 and TRBJ2-2; TRBD2 might be the D (5 bases). The V end lost 3 bases, the J end lost 4 bases, and 12 bases lay between the germline ends. The germline V gene has CDR1 LNHDA and CDR2 SQIVND (reference sequence). This CDR3 comprises 15 residues. CDR3 region: CASSIRVGVTGELFF. DNA for the CDR3: TGTGCCAGTAGTATTAGGGTCGGGGTCACCGGGGAGCTGTTTTTT.

The chain carries TRBV6-5 and TRBJ1-1; no firm D call. The CDR3 runs 13 residues. In germline, CDR1 is MNHEY, CDR2 SVGAGI. Trimming took off 4 bases at V and 4 bases at J, with 10 bases between the two ends. The CDR3 region is CASSFDAATEAFF. The CDR3 DNA sequence: TGTGCCAGCAGTTTTGATGCTGCCACTGAAGCTTTCTTT.

The J gene is TRBJ1-4, the V gene TRBV18; D uncertain. The germline V gene has CDR1 KGHSH and CDR2 LQKENI. This CDR3 spans 13 amino acids. Trimming took 3 bases from V and 3 from J, leaving 5 bases between them. CDR3 loop: CASSPGANEKLFF. The CDR3 coding sequence is TGTGCCAGCTCACCTGGAGCTAATGAAAAACTGTTTTTT.

Regarding this clone: This sample includes further DNA sequences coding for the same CDR3. This chain links TRBV7-9 with TRBJ1-4; no definite D call. The CDR3 spans 11 residues. The V end lost 5 bases, the J end lost 6 bases, and 4 bases lay between the germline ends. CDR1 is SEHNR, CDR2 FQNEAQ, per germline (reference sequence). CDR3 residues: CASSLYEKLFF. CDR3 nucleotides: TGTGCCAGCAGCCTCTATGAAAAACTGTTTTTT.

This chain connects TRBV2 to TRBJ1-1; no clear D gene. The germline V gene has CDR1 SNHLY and CDR2 FYNNEI. This CDR3 region has 11 residues. V lost 2 bases to trimming and J lost 6 bases, with 4 bases between them. The CDR3 region is CASSEHPEAFF. The CDR3 region has the DNA TGTGCCAGCAGTGAACACCCTGAAGCTTTCTTT.

This chain uses TRBV5-1 with TRBJ2-3; D is tentatively TRBD1 or TRBD2 (5 bases each). Germline V lookup: CDR1 SGHRS, CDR2 YFSETQ. V gave up 4 bases and J gave up 0 bases, with 12 bases separating them. The CDR3 contains 15 residues. The CDR3 coding sequence is TGCGCCAGCAGCCCCTCGGGGCCTAGCACAGATACGCAGTATTTT. Protein product: CASSPSGPSTDTQYF.

The chain combines TRBV28 with TRBJ1-3, with D unclear. V lost 9 bases, J lost 5 bases, and 11 bases lay in between. The CDR3 covers 12 residues. Germline assignment: CDR1 MDHEN and CDR2 SYDVKM. The CDR3 is CASKDGRNTIYF. The DNA for the CDR3 is TGTGCCAGTAAGGACGGAAGAAACACCATATATTTT.

The rearrangement joins TRBV19 to TRBJ2-2; D possibly corresponds to TRBD2 (7 bases). The CDR3 is 14 amino acids. From germline, CDR1 is LNHDA and CDR2 SQIVND (reference sequence). The V gene lost 6 bases and the J gene lost 4 bases, with 12 bases spanning the gap. The DNA for the CDR3 is TGTGCCAGTAGCAGGGGACTACCCACCGGGGAGCTGTTTTTT. This codes for CASSRGLPTGELFF.

This clone was observed at least ten times. J is TRBJ2-4 and V is TRBV5-1; the D gene is possibly TRBD2 (5 bases). There are 17 residues in the CDR3. V dropped 4 bases and J dropped 1 base, with 18 bases sitting between them. The germline gives CDR1 SGHRS, CDR2 YFSETQ. Here the CDR3 reads CASSRLTSVAAKNIQYF. The CDR3 nucleotides read TGCGCCAGCAGCCGGCTCACTAGTGTAGCGGCCAAAAACATTCAGTACTTC.

The chain couples TRBV27 to TRBJ2-7, with a possible D match to TRBD2 (5 bases). Germline CDR1 MNHEY, CDR2 SMNVEV (reference sequence). The V end was cut by 3 bases, the J end by 6 bases, with 12 bases between. The CDR3 totals 13 residues. The CDR3 DNA follows: TGTGCCAGCAGTTTTGGTGGGAGAAGCGAGCAGTACTTC. Amino acid sequence: CASSFGGRSEQYF.